The clone carrying this TCR beta chain was observed a few times. Its specificity is not known. From germline, CDR1 is MNHEY and CDR2 SMNVEV (reference sequence). This CDR3 is 15 amino acids long. Trimming removed 2 bases at V and 1 base at J, with 11 bases between. The sample is drawn from a study of regulatory T cells in long-lasting Graves disease. Time point denoted: persistent/refractory GD, antithyroid drugs over 5 years with positive TRAb. PBMCs provided the RNA from which the TCR library was made. Study results and caveats: Investigators studied peripheral blood only, not thyroid tissue.

TCR beta libraries were built with iRepertoire HTBI primers and Arm-PCR of CDR3 regions. TCRdb redid the calling of the multiplex PCR reads with MiXCR, one entry per CDR3 protein. This sample carries about 310,000 distinct CDR3 sequences, roughly a fifth of them seen once, and the ten largest clones take more than 55%. This sample comprised peripheral blood mononuclear cells (PBMCs), obtained when the disease was refractory, from a patient treated with antithyroid drugs. The clonotype comes from a female donor with Graves disease. The J gene is TRBJ2-5, the V gene TRBV27; no clear D gene. The CDR3 spells CASSLEQILQETQYF. The DNA of the CDR3 is TGTGCCAGCAGTTTAGAACAGATCCTCCAAGAGACCCAGTACTTC.